This T cell receptor (beta chain) was recorded in a study of OX40 agonist ivuxolimab in advanced cancers. With respect to the entire study: The costimulatory receptor OX40 (CD134) was targeted by ivuxolimab, a fully human IgG2 agonistic monoclonal antibody. Intravenous ivuxolimab was administered to patients every 2 weeks at six dose levels: 0.01, 0.1, 0.3, 1.5, 3 and 10 mg/kg. Among the approximately 54 dose-escalation patients, about 19 had hepatocellular carcinoma, approximately 15 melanoma, 9 renal cell carcinoma and 9 head and neck cancer. In the dose-escalation cohort, approximately 83% of patients were male, and the mean age was approximately 60 years with a range of roughly 20 to 85. Prior anti-PD-1, anti-PD-L1 or anti-CTLA-4 therapy was permitted, and less than 45% of dose-escalation patients had received checkpoint inhibitors. Partial responses occurred in three dose-escalation patients: two with cutaneous melanoma and one with hepatocellular carcinoma. The point of sequencing TCRbeta in the periphery was to test whether ivuxolimab changed TCR sequence diversity and drove clonal T-cell expansion. The paper covers the monotherapy dose-escalation part of the phase I ivuxolimab trial, which included N ≈ 50 patients. Summary of the overall study and its limitations: In partial responders in the 0.1-3.0 mg/kg groups, normalized peripheral clonal expansion was found to be among the lowest, especially among CD8+ T cells. Low levels of normalized T-cell clonal expansion were also shown by some nonresponding patients. The antigen specificity of the clonally expanded peripheral T cells was not determined. At doses from 0.1 to 3.0 mg/kg, clonal expansion was seen in both CD4+ and CD8+ blood T cells between baseline and week 6. After ivuxolimab, more expanded clones were found on average in CD8+ T cells than in CD4+ T cells.

A word on this clone: No cognate antigen has been identified for it. No quality values exist for individual bases; no much larger clone is one base distant.

Patients with autoimmune disease history or receiving systemic immunosuppression were excluded from the trial. Peripheral blood for TCR sequencing was drawn from every dose cohort at baseline, at cycle 4 day 1 and at cycle 7 day 1. The samples were drawn from a first-in-human, open-label, multicenter phase I dose-escalation trial of ivuxolimab. Adults with locally advanced or metastatic head and neck squamous cell, hepatocellular, melanoma or renal cell carcinoma were enrolled in the trial. Before TCR sequencing, CD4+ T cells and CD8+ T cells from peripheral blood were sorted into separate populations. To sequence the TCRbeta CDR3 region, genomic DNA was isolated from the sorted cells. The immunoSEQ Assay was used for sequencing of TCRbeta CDR3 regions. The clones in this table, taken by TCRdb from immuneACCESS, are in-frame only. Not every clone is retained; where verified, under half of the shortfall comes from an unresolved V gene, and the cause of the rest is unknown. This sample is represented by about 52,000 clones; 85% to 95% of them were singletons. Jointly, the top ten make up around 24% of the sample.

Deletion took 3 bases off V and 4 bases off J, with a span of 14 bases between the germline ends. CDR1 and CDR2, looked up from the germline V gene (reference sequence), are SEHNR and FQNEAQ. Taken from cysteine to phenylalanine, the CDR3 has 15 residues. The kept DNA is CDR3 alone, 45 bases in frame from the first base. The origin of this receptor is an adult with an advanced solid tumor such as melanoma, head and neck, liver or kidney cancer. This receptor chain uses TRBV7-9 and TRBJ2-3, and the D gene may be TRBD1, 6 bases matching. Material: CD4+ or CD8+ T cells sorted from blood, obtained in a trial of the OX40 agonist ivuxolimab. The CDR3 protein is CASSFRGYTSDTQYF. The DNA reads as follows: TGTGCCAGCAGCTTCAGGGGCTATACGTCAGATACGCAGTATTTT.